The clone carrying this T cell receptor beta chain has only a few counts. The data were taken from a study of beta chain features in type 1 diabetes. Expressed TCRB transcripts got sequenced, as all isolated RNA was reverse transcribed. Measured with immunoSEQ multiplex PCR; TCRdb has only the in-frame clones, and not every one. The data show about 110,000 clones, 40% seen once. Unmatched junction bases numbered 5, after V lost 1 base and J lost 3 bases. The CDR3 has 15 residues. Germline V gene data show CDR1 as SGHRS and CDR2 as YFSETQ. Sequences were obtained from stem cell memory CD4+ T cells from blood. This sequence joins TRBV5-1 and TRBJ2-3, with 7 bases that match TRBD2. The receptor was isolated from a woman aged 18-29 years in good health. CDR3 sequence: CASSLLLAETDTQYF. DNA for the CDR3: TGCGCCAGCAGCTTGCTCCTAGCGGAAACAGATACGCAGTATTTT.